This TCR beta chain was sequenced during a study of T cell responses to AZD1222 COVID-19 vaccine. Assay: immunoSEQ multiplex PCR; the TCRdb copy retains only in-frame clones and omits some. The sample lists around 140,000 clones, approximately 93% seen once, with about 5.1% in the top ten. The germline CDR1 and CDR2 sequences are SNHLY and FYNNEI. Between the trimmed V and J ends, which lost 4 bases and 3 bases, there was a span of 9 bases. The CDR3 sequence is 13 residues long. This material consisted of peripheral blood, taken on day 0 of AZD1222 vaccination. The rearrangement joins TRBV2 to TRBJ1-1; D unclear. The receptor's source is an adult in good health. CDR3: CASSGQKDTEAFF. The CDR3, as DNA: TGTGCCAGCAGTGGTCAGAAGGACACTGAAGCTTTCTTT.